This is a list of T cell receptor beta chains from one sample in a study of shared clonotypes between healthy human individuals. The repertoire was sequenced with immunoSEQ multiplex PCR; TCRdb's copy has only in-frame clones and lacks some. The sample has 2 million to 2.5 million clones; about 95% are singletons. The sample was naive CD8+ T cells sorted from blood. The source is a man younger than 35 in good health. CDR3s include the opening cysteine and the closing phenylalanine or tryptophan. The order of the fields is V gene, J gene, CDR3 protein.

TRBV27,TRBJ2-6,CASSLIQALGGANVLTF
TRBV19,TRBJ2-7,CASSSGQVELDEQYF
TRBV6-5,TRBJ2-7,CASSYQAGGYEQYF
TRBV13,TRBJ2-1,CASSPGGLAPLVHEQFF
TRBV2,TRBJ2-7,CANGQVGSTEQYF
TRBV27,TRBJ2-1,CASSGWISGGSSYNEQFF
TRBV6-5,TRBJ1-1,CASSYGEVNTEAFF
TRBV27,TRBJ2-2,CASSLFTGELFF
TRBV27,TRBJ2-2,CASSETGPTGELFF
TRBV30,TRBJ2-7,CAWSGQGSYEQYF
TRBV7-9,TRBJ1-3,CASSPPGPRSGNTIYF
TRBV4-1,TRBJ2-5,CASSPGGGQETQYF
TRBV6-6,TRBJ2-5,CASNRLAGDETQYF
TRBV29-1,TRBJ2-7,CSVDLGTGRHEQYF
TRBV7-8,TRBJ2-6,CASSPPEAATHSGANVLTF